This T cell receptor (beta chain) originates from a study of T cell responses to AZD1222 COVID-19 vaccine. The repertoire was sequenced with immunoSEQ multiplex PCR; TCRdb's copy has only in-frame clones and lacks some. The table has around 120,000 clones, roughly 90% seen once. Specimen: peripheral blood, collected 28 days after the second AZD1222 dose. This receptor was obtained from an adult who received the AZD1222 COVID-19 vaccine.

CDR3 DNA: TGCGCCAGCAGCCTAATGGGGGACAGGGATCAGCCCCAGCATTTT. The encoded protein is CASSLMGDRDQPQHF. The chain employs TRBV5-1 and TRBJ1-5, with TRBD1 identical over 9 bases. After removal of 4 bases from V and 5 bases from J, the junction contained 7 bases not matched to a gene. There are 15 residues in the CDR3. Germline V lookup: CDR1 SGHRS, CDR2 YFSETQ.